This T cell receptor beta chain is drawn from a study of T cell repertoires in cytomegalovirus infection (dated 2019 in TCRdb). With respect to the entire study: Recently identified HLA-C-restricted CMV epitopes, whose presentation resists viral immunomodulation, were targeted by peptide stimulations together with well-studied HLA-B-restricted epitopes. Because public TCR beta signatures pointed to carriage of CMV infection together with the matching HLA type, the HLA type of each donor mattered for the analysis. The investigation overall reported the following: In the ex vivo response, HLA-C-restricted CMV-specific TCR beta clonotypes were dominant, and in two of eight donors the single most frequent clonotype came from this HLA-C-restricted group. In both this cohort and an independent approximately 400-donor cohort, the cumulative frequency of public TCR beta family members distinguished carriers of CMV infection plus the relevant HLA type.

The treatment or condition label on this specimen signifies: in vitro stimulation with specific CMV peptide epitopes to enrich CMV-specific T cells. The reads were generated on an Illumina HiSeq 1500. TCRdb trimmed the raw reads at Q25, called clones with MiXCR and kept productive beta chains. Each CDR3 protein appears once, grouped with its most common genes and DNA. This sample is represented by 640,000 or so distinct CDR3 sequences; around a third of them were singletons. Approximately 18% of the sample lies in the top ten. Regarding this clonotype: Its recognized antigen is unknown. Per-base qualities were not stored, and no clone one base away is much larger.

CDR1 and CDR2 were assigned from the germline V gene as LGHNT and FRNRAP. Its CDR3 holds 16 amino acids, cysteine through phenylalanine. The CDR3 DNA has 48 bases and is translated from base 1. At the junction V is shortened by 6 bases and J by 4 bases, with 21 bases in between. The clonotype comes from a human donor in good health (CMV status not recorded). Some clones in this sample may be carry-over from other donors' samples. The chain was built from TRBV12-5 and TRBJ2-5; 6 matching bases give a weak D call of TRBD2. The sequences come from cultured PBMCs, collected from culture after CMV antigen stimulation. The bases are TGTGCTAGTGGCTATGAGACGGGGGTAGAGCGAGAGACCCAGTACTTC. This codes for CASGYETGVERETQYF.